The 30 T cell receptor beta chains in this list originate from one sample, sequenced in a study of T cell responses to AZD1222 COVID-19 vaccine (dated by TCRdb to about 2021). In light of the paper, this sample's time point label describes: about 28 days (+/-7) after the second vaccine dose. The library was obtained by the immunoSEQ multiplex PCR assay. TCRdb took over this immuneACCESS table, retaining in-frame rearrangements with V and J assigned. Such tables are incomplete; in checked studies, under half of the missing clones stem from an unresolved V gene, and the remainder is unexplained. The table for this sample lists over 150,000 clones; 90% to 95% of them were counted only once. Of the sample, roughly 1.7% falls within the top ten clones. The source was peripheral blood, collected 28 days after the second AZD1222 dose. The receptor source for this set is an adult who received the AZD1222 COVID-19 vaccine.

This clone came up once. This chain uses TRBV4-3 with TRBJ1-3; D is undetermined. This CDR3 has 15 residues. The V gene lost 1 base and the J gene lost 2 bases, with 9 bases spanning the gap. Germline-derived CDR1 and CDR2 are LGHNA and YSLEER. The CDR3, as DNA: TGCGCCAGCAGCCAAGTTGAAGGTGCTGGAAACACCATATATTTT. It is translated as CASSQVEGAGNTIYF.

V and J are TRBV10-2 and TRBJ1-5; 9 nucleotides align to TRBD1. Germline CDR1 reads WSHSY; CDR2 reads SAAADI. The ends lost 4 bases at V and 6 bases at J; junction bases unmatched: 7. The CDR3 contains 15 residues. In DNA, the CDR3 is TGCGCCAGCAGTGTTTCGGGACAGGGTTTTCAGCCCCAGCATTTT. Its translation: CASSVSGQGFQPQHF.

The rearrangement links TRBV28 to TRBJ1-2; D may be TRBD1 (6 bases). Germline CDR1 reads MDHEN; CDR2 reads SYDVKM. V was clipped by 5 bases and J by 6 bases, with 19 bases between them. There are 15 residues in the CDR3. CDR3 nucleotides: TGTGCCAGCAGTCCAAGGGGGGGCGTTGTCAATGGCTACACCTTC. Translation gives CASSPRGGVVNGYTF.

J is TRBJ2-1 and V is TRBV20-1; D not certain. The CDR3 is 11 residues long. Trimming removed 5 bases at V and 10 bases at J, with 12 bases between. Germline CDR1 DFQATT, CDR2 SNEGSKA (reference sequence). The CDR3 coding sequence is TGCAGTGCTGCCCTTAGCCGGGAGCAGTTCTTC. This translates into CSAALSREQFF.

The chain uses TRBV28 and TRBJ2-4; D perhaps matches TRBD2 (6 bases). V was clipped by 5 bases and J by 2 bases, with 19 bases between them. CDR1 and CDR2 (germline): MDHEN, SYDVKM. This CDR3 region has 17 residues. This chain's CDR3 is CASSILGDSATKNIQYF. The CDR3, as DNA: TGTGCCAGCAGTATTTTAGGGGACTCCGCCACCAAAAACATTCAGTACTTC.

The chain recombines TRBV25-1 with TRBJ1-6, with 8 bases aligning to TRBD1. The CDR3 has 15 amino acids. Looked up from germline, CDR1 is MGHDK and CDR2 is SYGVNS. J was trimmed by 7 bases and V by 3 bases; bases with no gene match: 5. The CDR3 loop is CASSESHRGNSPLHF. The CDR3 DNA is TGTGCCAGCAGTGAGAGCCACAGGGGGAATTCACCCCTCCACTTT. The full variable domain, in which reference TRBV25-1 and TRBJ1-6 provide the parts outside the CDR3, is EADIYQTPRYLVIGTGKKITLECSQTMGHDKMYWYQQDPGMELHLIHYSYGVNSTEKGDLSSESTVSRIRTEHFPLTLESARPSHTSQYLCASSESHRGNSPLHFGNGTRLTVT.

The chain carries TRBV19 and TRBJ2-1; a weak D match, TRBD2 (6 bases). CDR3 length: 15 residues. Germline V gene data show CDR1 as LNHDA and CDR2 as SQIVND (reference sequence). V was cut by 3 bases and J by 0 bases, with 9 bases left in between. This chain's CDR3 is CASSIGGDSYNEQFF. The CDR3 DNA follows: TGTGCCAGTAGTATTGGCGGGGACTCCTACAATGAGCAGTTCTTC. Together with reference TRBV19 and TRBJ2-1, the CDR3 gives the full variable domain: DGGITQSPKYLFRKEGQNVTLSCEQNLNHDAMYWYRQDPGQGLRLIYYSQIVNDFQKGDIAEGYSVSREKKESFPLTVTSAQKNPTAFYLCASSIGGDSYNEQFFGPGTRLTVL.

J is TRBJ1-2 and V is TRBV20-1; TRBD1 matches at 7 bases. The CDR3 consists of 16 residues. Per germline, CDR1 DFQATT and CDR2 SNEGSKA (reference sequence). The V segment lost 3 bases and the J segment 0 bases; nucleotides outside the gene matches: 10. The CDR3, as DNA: TGCAGTGCTAGTCCCCGGTTAGGGACAGCTAACTATGGCTACACCTTC. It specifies CSASPRLGTANYGYTF.

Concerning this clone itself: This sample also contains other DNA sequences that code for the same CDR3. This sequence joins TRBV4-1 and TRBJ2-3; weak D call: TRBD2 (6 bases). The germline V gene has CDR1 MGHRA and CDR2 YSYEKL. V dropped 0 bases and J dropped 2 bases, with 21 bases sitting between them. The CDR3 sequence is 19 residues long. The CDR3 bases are TGCGCCAGCAGCCAAGATCATGGGGGGATGATCGCGATCACAGATACGCAGTATTTT. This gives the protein CASSQDHGGMIAITDTQYF.

The CDR3 sequence is CASSPEIGGDYFTGELFF. CDR3 in DNA: TGTGCCAGCAGCCCCGAGATAGGGGGGGACTACTTCACCGGGGAGCTGTTTTTT. The V gene is TRBV7-6, the J gene TRBJ2-2, with a possible D match to TRBD2 (7 bases). CDR3 size: 18 residues. Germline-derived CDR1 and CDR2 are SGHVS and FNYEAQ. V was clipped by 5 bases and J by 4 bases, with 23 bases between them. Complete variable domain (other parts from reference TRBV7-6 and TRBJ2-2): GAGVSQSPRYKVTKRGQDVALRCDPISGHVSLYWYRQALGQGPEFLTYFNYEAQQDKSGLPNDRFSAERPEGSISTLTIQRTEQRDSAMYRCASSPEIGGDYFTGELFFGEGSRLTVL.

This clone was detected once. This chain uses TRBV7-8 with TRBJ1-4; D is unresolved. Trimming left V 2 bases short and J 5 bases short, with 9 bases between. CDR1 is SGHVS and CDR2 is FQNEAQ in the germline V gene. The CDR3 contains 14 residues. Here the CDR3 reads CASSLMPGNEKLFF. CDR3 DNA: TGTGCCAGCAGCTTAATGCCGGGGAATGAAAAACTGTTTTTT.

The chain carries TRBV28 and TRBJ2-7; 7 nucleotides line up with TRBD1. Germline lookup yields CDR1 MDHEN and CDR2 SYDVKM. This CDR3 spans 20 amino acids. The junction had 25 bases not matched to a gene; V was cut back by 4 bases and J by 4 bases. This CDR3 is CASSSLGTTNPGTADYEQYF. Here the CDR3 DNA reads TGTGCCAGCAGTTCGCTCGGGACCACCAACCCCGGGACAGCAGATTACGAGCAGTACTTC.

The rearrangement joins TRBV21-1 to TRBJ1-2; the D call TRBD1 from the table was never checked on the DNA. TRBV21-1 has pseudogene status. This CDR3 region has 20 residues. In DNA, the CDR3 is TGTGCCAGCAGCAAGAGGAAAAGATACTACGGGACAGTCAGGGGCTATGGCTACACCTTC. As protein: CASSKRKRYYGTVRGYGYTF.

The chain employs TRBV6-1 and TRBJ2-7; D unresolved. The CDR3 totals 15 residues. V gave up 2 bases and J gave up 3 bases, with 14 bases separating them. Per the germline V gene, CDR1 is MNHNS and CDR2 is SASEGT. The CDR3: CASSEWQDHLYEQYF. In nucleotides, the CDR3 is TGTGCCAGCAGTGAATGGCAGGACCACCTCTACGAGCAGTACTTC.

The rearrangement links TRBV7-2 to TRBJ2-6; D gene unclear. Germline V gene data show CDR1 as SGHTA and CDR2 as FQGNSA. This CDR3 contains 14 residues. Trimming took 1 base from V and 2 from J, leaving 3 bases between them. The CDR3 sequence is CASSLGPGANVLTF. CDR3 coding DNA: TGTGCCAGCAGCTTAGGTCCTGGGGCCAACGTCCTGACTTTC.

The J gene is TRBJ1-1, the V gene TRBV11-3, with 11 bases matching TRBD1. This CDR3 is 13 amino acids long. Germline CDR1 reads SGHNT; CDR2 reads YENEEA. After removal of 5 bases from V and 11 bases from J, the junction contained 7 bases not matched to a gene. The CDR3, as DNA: TGTGCCAGCAGCACCGGGACAGGGGGTAAGGCTTTCTTT. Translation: CASSTGTGGKAFF.

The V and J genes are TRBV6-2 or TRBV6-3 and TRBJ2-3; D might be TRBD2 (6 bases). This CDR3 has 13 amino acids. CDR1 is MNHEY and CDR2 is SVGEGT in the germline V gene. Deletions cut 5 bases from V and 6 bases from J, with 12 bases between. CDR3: CASSLGGWDTQYF. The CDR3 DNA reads TGTGCCAGCAGTCTGGGGGGATGGGATACGCAGTATTTT.

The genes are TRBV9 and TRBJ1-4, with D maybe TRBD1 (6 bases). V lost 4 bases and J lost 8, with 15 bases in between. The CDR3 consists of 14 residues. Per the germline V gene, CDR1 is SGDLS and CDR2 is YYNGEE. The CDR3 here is CASSPWRGREKLFF. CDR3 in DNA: TGTGCCAGCAGCCCATGGAGGGGGAGGGAAAAACTGTTTTTT.

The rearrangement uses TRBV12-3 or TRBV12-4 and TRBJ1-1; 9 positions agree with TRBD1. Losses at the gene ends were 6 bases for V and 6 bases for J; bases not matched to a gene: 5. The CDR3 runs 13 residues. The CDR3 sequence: CASSADRGSEAFF. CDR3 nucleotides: TGTGCCAGCAGCGCGGACAGGGGTTCTGAAGCTTTCTTT.

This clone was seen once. This chain's CDR3 is CASSYSWRTEAFF. DNA for the CDR3: TGTGCCAGCAGTTACTCTTGGAGGACTGAAGCTTTCTTT. The chain links TRBV6-2 or TRBV6-3 to TRBJ1-1; D remains ambiguous. In germline, CDR1 is MNHEY, CDR2 SVGEGT. CDR3 length: 13 amino acids. V was trimmed by 0 bases and J by 5 bases, leaving 7 bases between them.

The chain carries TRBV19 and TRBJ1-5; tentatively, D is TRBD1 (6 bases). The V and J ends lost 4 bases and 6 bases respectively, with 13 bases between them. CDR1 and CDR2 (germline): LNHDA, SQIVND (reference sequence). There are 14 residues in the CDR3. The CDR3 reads CASSKGGSGQPQHF. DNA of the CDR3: TGTGCCAGTAGTAAGGGGGGGTCCGGTCAGCCCCAGCATTTT.

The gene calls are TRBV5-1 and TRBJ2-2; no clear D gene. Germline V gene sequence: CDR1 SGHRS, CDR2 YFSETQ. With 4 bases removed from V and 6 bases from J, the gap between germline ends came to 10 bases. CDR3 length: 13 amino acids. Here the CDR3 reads CASSIRTSGELFF. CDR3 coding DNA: TGCGCCAGCAGCATTCGGACCTCCGGGGAGCTGTTTTTT.

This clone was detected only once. In DNA form, the CDR3 reads TGTGCCAGCAGTTTCTCACAGGGAATTGGCTACACCTTC. It specifies CASSFSQGIGYTF. The rearrangement joins TRBV27 to TRBJ1-2; a weak D match, TRBD1 (6 bases). This CDR3 region has 13 residues. Germline CDR1 and CDR2: MNHEY and SMNVEV (reference sequence). V was pared by 3 bases and J by 7 bases, with 12 bases between.

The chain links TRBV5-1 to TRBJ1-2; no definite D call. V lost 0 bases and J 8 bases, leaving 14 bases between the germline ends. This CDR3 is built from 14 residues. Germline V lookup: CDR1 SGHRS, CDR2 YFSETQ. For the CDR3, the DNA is TGCGCCAGCAGCTTGGATACAGTCCGTATAGGCTACACCTTC. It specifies CASSLDTVRIGYTF.

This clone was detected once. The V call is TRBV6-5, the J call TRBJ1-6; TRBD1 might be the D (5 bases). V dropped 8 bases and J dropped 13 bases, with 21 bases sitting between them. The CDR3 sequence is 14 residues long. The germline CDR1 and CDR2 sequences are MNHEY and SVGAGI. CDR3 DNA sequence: TGTGCCAGCTGCCATCCCGGGGCAGGCCTTCCCCTCCACTTT. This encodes CASCHPGAGLPLHF.

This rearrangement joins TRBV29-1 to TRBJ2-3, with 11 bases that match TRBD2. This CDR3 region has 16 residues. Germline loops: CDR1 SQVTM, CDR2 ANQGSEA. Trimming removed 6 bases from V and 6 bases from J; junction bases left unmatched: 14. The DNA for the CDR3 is TGCAGCGTCGGTGGTAGCGGGAGGGCGATCCGGGATACGCAGTATTTT. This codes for CSVGGSGRAIRDTQYF.

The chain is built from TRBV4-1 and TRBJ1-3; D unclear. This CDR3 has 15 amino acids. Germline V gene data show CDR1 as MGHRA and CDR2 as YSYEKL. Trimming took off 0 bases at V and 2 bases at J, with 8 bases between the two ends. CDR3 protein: CASSQEGYAGNTIYF. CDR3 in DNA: TGCGCCAGCAGCCAAGAAGGGTACGCTGGAAACACCATATATTTT.

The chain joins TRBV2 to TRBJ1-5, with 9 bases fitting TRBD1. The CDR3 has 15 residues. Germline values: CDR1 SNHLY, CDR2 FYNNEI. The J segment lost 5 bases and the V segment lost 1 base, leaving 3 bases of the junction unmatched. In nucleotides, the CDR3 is TGTGCCAGCAGTGAAGAGACAGGGGGGCATCAGCCCCAGCATTTT. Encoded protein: CASSEETGGHQPQHF. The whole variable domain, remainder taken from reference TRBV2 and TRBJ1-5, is EPEVTQTPSHQVTQMGQEVILRCVPISNHLYFYWYRQILGQKVEFLVSFYNNEISEKSEIFDDQFSVERPDGSNFTLKIRSTKLEDSAMYFCASSEETGGHQPQHFGDGTRLSIL.

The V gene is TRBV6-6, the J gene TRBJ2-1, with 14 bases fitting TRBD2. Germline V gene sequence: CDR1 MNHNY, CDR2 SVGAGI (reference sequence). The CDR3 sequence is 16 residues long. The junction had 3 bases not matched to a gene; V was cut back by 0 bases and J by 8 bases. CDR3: CASSYSGLAGGYEQFF. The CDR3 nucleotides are TGTGCCAGCAGTTACTCTGGACTAGCGGGAGGTTATGAGCAGTTCTTC.

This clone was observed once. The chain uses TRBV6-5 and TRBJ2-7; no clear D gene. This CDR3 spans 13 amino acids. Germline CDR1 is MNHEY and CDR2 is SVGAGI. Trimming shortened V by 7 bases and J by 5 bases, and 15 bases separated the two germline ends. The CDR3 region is CASTSTPPHEQYF. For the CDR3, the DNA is TGTGCCAGCACGAGCACCCCGCCCCACGAGCAGTACTTC.